A selection of T cell receptor beta chains follows, all from one sample in a study of breast tumors, draining lymph nodes, adjacent tissues. MiXCR, applied by TCRdb to the multiplex PCR reads, yields one record per CDR3 protein. This sample carries under 250,000 distinct CDR3 sequences, 32% of them seen once, and the ten largest clones take 1.4%. The specimen was axillary lymph node tissue. The receptors were gathered from a female donor with breast cancer. Some clones in this sample may be carry-over from other donors' samples. The CDR3 runs from the conserved cysteine through the conserved F or W. The D gene is left open where the match is weak. A row's size may be missing; if present it is once, few, many or a size class.

TRBJ1-5,TRBV6-5,TRBD1,12,NA,TGTGCCAGCAGAGGGGGACAGGGGTCCGAGCATTTT,CASRGGQGSEHF
TRBJ1-1,TRBV14,NA,14,few,TGTGCCAGCAGCCAGATCGGAAGAGACACTGAAGCTTTCTTT,CASSQIGRDTEAFF
TRBJ1-1,TRBV24-1,NA,15,NA,TGTGCCACCAGTCCCCGGGGGCTACCGAACACTGAAGCTTTCTTT,CATSPRGLPNTEAFF
TRBJ2-5,TRBV19,NA,16,NA,TGTGCCAGTAGCGGACGACAGGGAGGTGGCGGGGAGACCCAGTACTTC,CASSGRQGGGGETQYF
TRBJ2-7,TRBV9,TRBD2,14,many,TGTGCCAGCAGCTATGGGACTACTCGCTACGAGCAGTACTTC,CASSYGTTRYEQYF
TRBJ1-2,TRBV30,NA,12,many,TGTGCCTTTGCGGACAGCGTCTATGGCTACACCTTC,CAFADSVYGYTF
TRBJ2-7,TRBV6-5,NA,16,many,TGTGCCAGCAGACCATCAGTAGGGACCCTCATAGGGGAGCAGTACTTC,CASRPSVGTLIGEQYF
TRBJ2-7,TRBV2,TRBD2,14,many,TGTGCCAGCACCCCTCTAGCGGGAATCTACGAGCAGTACTTC,CASTPLAGIYEQYF
TRBJ1-6,TRBV2,TRBD1,17,many,TGTGCCAGCAGTGAATCGCTTTACAGGGGATTGGGTTCACCCCTCCACTTT,CASSESLYRGLGSPLHF
TRBJ2-3,TRBV19,NA,13,many,TGTGCCAGTACTAGCGAATACACAGATACGCAGTATTTT,CASTSEYTDTQYF
TRBJ1-2,TRBV20-1,TRBD1,14,NA,TGCAGTGCTAGACTTACAGGGGGCGCCTATGGCTACACCTTC,CSARLTGGAYGYTF
TRBJ2-5,TRBV5-8,NA,16,many,TGTGCCAGCAGCTCGGTCGTCGCGGGAAGGGGAGAGACCCAGTACTTC,CASSSVVAGRGETQYF
TRBJ1-1,TRBV20-1,TRBD1,13,few,TGCAGTGCTAAAAAGACAGGGGGCACTGAAGCTTTCTTT,CSAKKTGGTEAFF
TRBJ2-5,TRBV5-1,TRBD2,17,many,TGCGCCAGCAGCTTGGCTCCGGGACTAGCGGGATTAGAGACCCAGTACTTC,CASSLAPGLAGLETQYF
TRBJ1-5,TRBV21-1,NA,14,once,TGTGCCAGCACCAAAGGAGGGGGCGATCAGCCCCAGCATTTT,CASTKGGGDQPQHF
TRBJ1-4,TRBV7-9,NA,15,NA,TGTGCCAGCAGCCGGGGGAGCCAAGGCTATGAAAAACTGTTTTTT,CASSRGSQGYEKLFF
TRBJ2-5,TRBV12-5,TRBD2,14,few,TGTGCTAGTGGCCGCCCCCGAGCGGGAGGGCCCCAGTACTTC,CASGRPRAGGPQYF
TRBJ1-2,TRBV6-6,TRBD1,14,few,TGTGCCAGCAGTCTAACAGGGGCGGACTATGGCTACACCTTC,CASSLTGADYGYTF
TRBJ2-7,TRBV15,TRBD1,11,many,TGTGCCACGAGACAGGGTTACGAGCAGTACTTC,CATRQGYEQYF
TRBJ1-5,TRBV27,NA,15,many,TGTGCCAGCAGTTTAAAAGGGGGATGGACTCAGCCCCAGCATTTT,CASSLKGGWTQPQHF
TRBJ2-5,TRBV11-2,TRBD2,14,many,TGTGCCAGCAGCCCTGGGGGGGGACGGGAGACCCAGTACTTC,CASSPGGGRETQYF
TRBJ2-3,TRBV20-1,NA,17,NA,TGCAGTGCTAGAGAGACAGGGTCGCGGCTAGCGGGAGATACGCAGTATTTT,CSARETGSRLAGDTQYF
TRBJ2-7,TRBV7-9,NA,14,many,TGTGCCAGCAGCGTCCCGGGACAAACCTACGAGCAGTACTTC,CASSVPGQTYEQYF
TRBJ2-2,TRBV4-3,NA,16,many,TGCGCCAGCAGCCAAGAACCGGTCACGGGAACCGGGGAGCTGTTTTTT,CASSQEPVTGTGELFF
TRBJ2-3,TRBV20-1,NA,15,many,TGCAGTGCTTCCTGGGTCAAAGGGGACGCAGATACGCAGTATTTT,CSASWVKGDADTQYF
TRBJ1-5,TRBV6-5,NA,15,NA,TGTGCCAGCAGTCACTCTCAGGGGAGGGGTCAGCCCCAGCATTTT,CASSHSQGRGQPQHF
TRBJ2-7,TRBV29-1,NA,12,many,TGCAGCGTTGTAACAGGGTACGACGAGCAGTACTTC,CSVVTGYDEQYF
TRBJ2-1,TRBV6-2/TRBV6-3,TRBD2,17,few,TGTGCCAGCAGTTACAGGCCTAGCGGGACCAGGGTCAATGAGCAGTTCTTC,CASSYRPSGTRVNEQFF
TRBJ2-7,TRBV29-1,TRBD1,13,many,TGCAGCGTTGTAACGGACAGGGCCTACGAGCAGTACTTC,CSVVTDRAYEQYF
TRBJ2-7,TRBV6-2/TRBV6-3,NA,9,many,TGTGCCAGCGGGGACGAGCAGTACTTC,CASGDEQYF
TRBJ2-7,TRBV20-1,TRBD2,13,many,TGCAGTGCTAGCCTTCTAGCGGAATACGAGCAGTACTTC,CSASLLAEYEQYF
TRBJ1-1,TRBV6-1,NA,13,NA,TGTGCCAGCAGTGAAAGGCAGGGGACTGAAGCTTTCTTT,CASSERQGTEAFF
TRBJ2-1,TRBV20-1,NA,11,many,TGCAGTGCTAGTCCCGGGATTGAGCAGTTCTTC,CSASPGIEQFF
TRBJ1-1,TRBV7-3,TRBD1,13,many,TGTGCCAGCAGCCTTCGGACAGGGAATGAAGCTTTCTTT,CASSLRTGNEAFF
TRBJ2-3,TRBV29-1,NA,15,NA,TGCAGCGTTGACTCAGTGACAGGACCCACAGATACGCAGTATTTT,CSVDSVTGPTDTQYF
TRBJ2-5,TRBV7-2,NA,11,many,TGTGCCAGTCGGGCCGGAGAGACCCAGTACTTC,CASRAGETQYF
TRBJ1-1,TRBV14,NA,15,NA,TGTGCCAGCAGCCACACTAAGGGGTGGAACACTGTAGCTTTCTTT,CASSHTKGWNTVAFF
TRBJ2-1,TRBV19,TRBD2,17,many,TGTGCCAGTAACGGCGGGAGGGCCCAAACTATCTACAATGAGCAGTTCTTC,CASNGGRAQTIYNEQFF
TRBJ2-3,TRBV6-4,TRBD2,14,NA,TGTGCCAGCAGCCTAGCGGGGAGCACAGATACGCGGTATTTT,CASSLAGSTDTRYF
TRBJ1-4,TRBV7-9,TRBD1,14,many,TGTGCCAGCAGCTCCGGGACAGGGTACGAAAAACTGTTTTTT,CASSSGTGYEKLFF
TRBJ2-1,TRBV12-3/TRBV12-4,NA,15,many,TGTGCCAGCCTGAAATCCCAGGGTGGCTGGAATGAGCAGTTCTTC,CASLKSQGGWNEQFF
TRBJ1-1,TRBV9,NA,14,once,TGTGCCAGCAGCGTGGGACACCAGAACACTGAAGCTTTCTTT,CASSVGHQNTEAFF
TRBJ2-5,TRBV4-2,TRBD1,13,medium-sized,TGTGCCAGCAGCCGGGACAGGGAAGAGACCCAGTACTTC,CASSRDREETQYF
TRBJ1-1,TRBV29-1,NA,14,NA,TGCAGCGGACAAAGGGGCGGAGGCGGGTCTGAAGCTTTCTTT,CSGQRGGGGSEAFF
TRBJ2-4,TRBV15,NA,13,many,TGTGCCACCAGCGACGAGCGGAAAAACATTCAGTACTTC,CATSDERKNIQYF
TRBJ1-6,TRBV2,TRBD1,16,many,TGTGCCAGCAGACGCGGACAGGGGAGGAATAATTCACCCCTCCACTTT,CASRRGQGRNNSPLHF
TRBJ2-5,TRBV2,NA,12,many,TGTGCCAGCAGGGGGTGGGGAGAGACCCAGTACTTC,CASRGWGETQYF
TRBJ2-7,TRBV30,NA,11,many,TGTGCCTGGAGTCGAAAATACGAGCAGTACTTC,CAWSRKYEQYF
TRBJ2-5,TRBV30,NA,12,many,TGTGCCTGTGGGTTTGGTTGGGAGACCCAGTACTTC,CACGFGWETQYF
TRBJ2-4,TRBV5-6,TRBD2,19,NA,TGTGCCAGCAGCACCGGGACTAGCGGGAGGTTGGGTGAGAAAAACATTCAGTACTTC,CASSTGTSGRLGEKNIQYF
TRBJ2-5,TRBV6-6,TRBD2,16,many,TGTGCCAGCAGTCTCCCACTAGCGGGAGGGGGAGAGACCCAGTACTTC,CASSLPLAGGGETQYF
TRBJ1-6,TRBV12-3/TRBV12-4,NA,16,many,TGTGCCAGCAGTAGGGGATCGGGGGCGCGCAATTCACCCCTCCACTTT,CASSRGSGARNSPLHF
TRBJ2-7,TRBV7-3,TRBD2,14,NA,TGTGCCAGCACCCCCGGGGGAGGGCACTCCGAGCAGTACTTC,CASTPGGGHSEQYF
TRBJ1-1,TRBV5-1,NA,12,NA,TGCGCCAGCAGGCTAATGAACACTGAAGCTTTCTTT,CASRLMNTEAFF
TRBJ1-1,TRBV20-1,NA,11,NA,TGCAGTGCTAAGGACAGCTCTGAAGCTTTCTTT,CSAKDSSEAFF
TRBJ2-5,TRBV20-1,NA,13,many,TGCAGTGCTCGACACACAGGGTCAGAGACCCAGTACTTC,CSARHTGSETQYF
TRBJ2-7,TRBV7-2,TRBD1,14,many,TGTGCCAGCAGCAAAGAGGGGGCTTCCTACGAGCAGTACTTC,CASSKEGASYEQYF